This TCR beta chain is from a study of blood T cell repertoires in COVID-19. The CDR3 loop spans 16 amino acids. In germline, CDR1 is SGHRS, CDR2 YFSETQ. V was trimmed by 4 bases and J by 3 bases, leaving 20 bases between them. Sequenced by immunoSEQ multiplex PCR; TCRdb stores in-frame clones only, minus some. This sample has roughly 260,000 clones, with around nine tenths found just once. The material sequenced was peripheral blood. The sequence derives from a man in his forties who had recovered from COVID-19. The chain carries TRBV5-1 and TRBJ2-7; D call uncertain. CDR3 DNA: TGCGCCAGCAGCCAGCAGGAAGGCCCCCCAAACTACGAGCAGTACTTC. Translated, it gives CASSQQEGPPNYEQYF.